The text below deals with one T cell receptor (beta chain). Its antigen remains unknown. This table comes from immunoSEQ multiplex PCR, and its TCRdb copy is limited to in-frame clones, with some not included. The table includes 80,000 to 90,000 clones, around 90% detected once. The data stem from a study of T cell responses to AZD1222 COVID-19 vaccine. Unmatched junction bases numbered 11, after V lost 4 bases and J lost 3 bases. This CDR3 region has 16 residues. Germline V lookup: CDR1 SGHRS, CDR2 YFSETQ. Points from the study as a whole: Clonal diversity was possibly underestimated, and the donors were mostly white British, with more females. Baseline testing showed seropositivity in only a handful of AZD1222 recipients.

The chain has TRBV5-1 and TRBJ2-7, with 9 bases lining up with TRBD2. The TCR was taken from an adult in good health. The sequences come from peripheral blood, collected on day 0 of AZD1222 vaccination. CDR3 residues: CASSRLYDSGGYEQYF. The CDR3 bases are TGCGCCAGCAGCCGCCTCTACGATAGCGGGGGCTACGAGCAGTACTTC. Looking up the rest from reference TRBV5-1 and TRBJ2-7 gives the full variable domain: KAGVTQTPRYLIKTRGQQVTLSCSPISGHRSVSWYQQTPGQGLQFLFEYFSETQRNKGNFPGRFSGRQFSNSRSEMNVSTLELGDSALYLCASSRLYDSGGYEQYFGPGTRLTVT.